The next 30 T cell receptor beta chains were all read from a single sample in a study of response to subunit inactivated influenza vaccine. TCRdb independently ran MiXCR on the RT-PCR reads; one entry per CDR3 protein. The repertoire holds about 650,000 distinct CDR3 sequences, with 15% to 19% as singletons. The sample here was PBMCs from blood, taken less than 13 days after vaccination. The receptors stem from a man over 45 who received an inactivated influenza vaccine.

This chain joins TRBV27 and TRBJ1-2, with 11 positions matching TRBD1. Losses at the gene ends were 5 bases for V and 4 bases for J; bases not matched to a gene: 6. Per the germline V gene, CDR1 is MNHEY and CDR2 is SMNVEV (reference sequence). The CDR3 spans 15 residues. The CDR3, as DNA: TGTGCCAGCAGTCCGGACAGGGGGCTCGGCTATGGCTACACCTTC. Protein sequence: CASSPDRGLGYGYTF.

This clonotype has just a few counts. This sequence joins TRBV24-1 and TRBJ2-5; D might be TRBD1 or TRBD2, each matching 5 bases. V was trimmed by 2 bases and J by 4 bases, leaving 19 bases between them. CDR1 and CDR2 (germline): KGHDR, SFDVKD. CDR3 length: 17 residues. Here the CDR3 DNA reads TGTGCCACCAGTGATTCCCATGGGACCAGTGGGCTAGAGACCCAGTACTTC. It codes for CATSDSHGTSGLETQYF.

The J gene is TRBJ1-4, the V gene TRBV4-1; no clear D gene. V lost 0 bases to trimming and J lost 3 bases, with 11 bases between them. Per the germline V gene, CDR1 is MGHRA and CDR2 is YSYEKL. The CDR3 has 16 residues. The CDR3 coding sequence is TGCGCCAGCAGCCAAGATACGCGGGCCCCTAATGAAAAACTGTTTTTT. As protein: CASSQDTRAPNEKLFF.

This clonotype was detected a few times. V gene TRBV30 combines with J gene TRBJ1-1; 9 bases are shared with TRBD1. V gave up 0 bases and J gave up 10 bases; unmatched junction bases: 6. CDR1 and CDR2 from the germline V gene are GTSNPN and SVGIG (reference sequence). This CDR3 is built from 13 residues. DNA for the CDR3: TGTGCCTGGAGTGTTGCACAGGGGGCGAGAGCTTTCTTT. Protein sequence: CAWSVAQGARAFF.

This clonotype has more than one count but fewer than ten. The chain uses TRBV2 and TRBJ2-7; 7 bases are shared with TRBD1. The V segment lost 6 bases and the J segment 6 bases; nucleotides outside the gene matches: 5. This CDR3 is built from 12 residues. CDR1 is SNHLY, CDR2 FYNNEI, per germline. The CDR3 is CASSAQGLEQYF. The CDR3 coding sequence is TGTGCCAGCAGCGCACAGGGGCTCGAGCAGTACTTC.

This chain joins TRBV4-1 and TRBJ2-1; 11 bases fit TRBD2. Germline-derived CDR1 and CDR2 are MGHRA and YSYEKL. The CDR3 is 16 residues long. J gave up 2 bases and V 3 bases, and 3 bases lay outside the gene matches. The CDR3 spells CASSHLLAGAYNEQFF. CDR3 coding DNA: TGCGCCAGCAGCCACCTACTAGCGGGGGCCTACAATGAGCAGTTCTTC.

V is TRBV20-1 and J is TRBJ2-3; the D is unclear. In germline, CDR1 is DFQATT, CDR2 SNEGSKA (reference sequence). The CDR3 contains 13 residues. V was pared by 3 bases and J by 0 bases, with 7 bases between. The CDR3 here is CSARTISTDTQYF. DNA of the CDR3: TGCAGTGCTAGGACAATTAGCACAGATACGCAGTATTTT.

As DNA, the CDR3 is TGTGCCTGGAGTAGGGGGGAAAGACAGCCCCAGCATTTT. Protein product: CAWSRGERQPQHF. The chain has TRBV30 and TRBJ1-5; perhaps TRBD1 as D (6 bases). V shed 2 bases and J shed 7 bases, with 12 bases lying between them. This CDR3 is built from 13 residues. Germline CDR1 and CDR2: GTSNPN and SVGIG (reference sequence).

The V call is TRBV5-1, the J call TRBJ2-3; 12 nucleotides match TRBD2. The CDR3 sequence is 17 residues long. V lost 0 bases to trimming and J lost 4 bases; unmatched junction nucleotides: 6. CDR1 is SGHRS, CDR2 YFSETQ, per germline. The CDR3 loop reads CASSLASSGGASDTQYF. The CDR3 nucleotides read TGCGCCAGCAGCTTGGCGTCTAGCGGGGGGGCCTCAGATACGCAGTATTTT.

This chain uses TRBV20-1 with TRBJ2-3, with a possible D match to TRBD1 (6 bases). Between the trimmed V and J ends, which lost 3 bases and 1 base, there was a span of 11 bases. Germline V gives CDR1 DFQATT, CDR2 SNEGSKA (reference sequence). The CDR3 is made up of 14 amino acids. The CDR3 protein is CSASMGARTDTQYF. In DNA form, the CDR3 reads TGCAGTGCTAGTATGGGGGCACGCACAGATACGCAGTATTTT.

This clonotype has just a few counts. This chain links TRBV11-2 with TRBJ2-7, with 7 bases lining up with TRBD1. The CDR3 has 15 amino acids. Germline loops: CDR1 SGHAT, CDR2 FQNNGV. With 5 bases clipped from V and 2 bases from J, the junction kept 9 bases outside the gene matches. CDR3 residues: CASSPDRSKTYEQYF. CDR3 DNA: TGTGCCAGCAGCCCGGACAGGAGTAAAACCTACGAGCAGTACTTC.

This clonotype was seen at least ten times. The DNA for the CDR3 is TGTGCCAGCAGTTTCCGCTCGGGACAGGGGGCAAAAGCTTTCTTT. The encoded protein is CASSFRSGQGAKAFF. The rearrangement joins TRBV28 to TRBJ1-1; the match to TRBD1 covers 12 bases. The J segment lost 9 bases and the V segment lost 3 bases, leaving 8 bases of the junction unmatched. The CDR3 runs 15 residues. Germline-derived CDR1 and CDR2 are MDHEN and SYDVKM.

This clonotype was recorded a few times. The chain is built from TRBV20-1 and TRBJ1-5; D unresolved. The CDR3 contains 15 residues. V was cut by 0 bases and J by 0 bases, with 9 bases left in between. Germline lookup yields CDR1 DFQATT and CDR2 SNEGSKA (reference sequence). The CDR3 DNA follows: TGCAGTGCTAGAGAAGGAATTTATAGCAATCAGCCCCAGCATTTT. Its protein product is CSAREGIYSNQPQHF.

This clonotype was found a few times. CDR3 loop: CASSPGDYYEQYF. The DNA for the CDR3 is TGTGCCAGCTCACCTGGGGACTACTACGAGCAGTACTTC. This sequence joins TRBV18 and TRBJ2-7; 7 nucleotides match TRBD2. CDR1 is KGHSH and CDR2 is LQKENI in the germline V gene. The junction had 2 bases not matched to a gene; V was cut back by 3 bases and J by 3 bases. This CDR3 is built from 13 residues.

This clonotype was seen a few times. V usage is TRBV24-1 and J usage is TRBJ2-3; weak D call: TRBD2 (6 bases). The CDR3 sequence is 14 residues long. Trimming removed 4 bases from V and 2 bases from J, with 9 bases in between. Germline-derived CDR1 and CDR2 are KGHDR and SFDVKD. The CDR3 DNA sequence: TGTGCCACCAGTGACCGGACTAACACAGATACGCAGTATTTT. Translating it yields CATSDRTNTDTQYF.

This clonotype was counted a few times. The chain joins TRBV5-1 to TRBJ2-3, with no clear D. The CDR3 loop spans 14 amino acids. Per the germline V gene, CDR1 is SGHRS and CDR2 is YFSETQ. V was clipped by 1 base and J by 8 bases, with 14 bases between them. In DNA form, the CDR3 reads TGCGCCAGCAGCTTGACCGGTTTCCCCGTTACGCAGTATTTT. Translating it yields CASSLTGFPVTQYF.

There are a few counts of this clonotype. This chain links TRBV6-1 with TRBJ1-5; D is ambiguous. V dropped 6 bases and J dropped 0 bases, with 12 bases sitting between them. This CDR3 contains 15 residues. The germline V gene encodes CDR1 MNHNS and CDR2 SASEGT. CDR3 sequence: CASRPTVNSNQPQHF. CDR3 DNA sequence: TGTGCCAGCAGGCCGACGGTTAATAGCAATCAGCCCCAGCATTTT.

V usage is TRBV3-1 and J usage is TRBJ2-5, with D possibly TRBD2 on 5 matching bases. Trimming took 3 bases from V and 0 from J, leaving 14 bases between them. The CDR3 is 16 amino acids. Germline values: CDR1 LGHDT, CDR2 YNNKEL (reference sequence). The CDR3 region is CASSQSFPGYQETQYF. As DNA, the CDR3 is TGTGCCAGCAGCCAGTCATTCCCGGGGTACCAAGAGACCCAGTACTTC.

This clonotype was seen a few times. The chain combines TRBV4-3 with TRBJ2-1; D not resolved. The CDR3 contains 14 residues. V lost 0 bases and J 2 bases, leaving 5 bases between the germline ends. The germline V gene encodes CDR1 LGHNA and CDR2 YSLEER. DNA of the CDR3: TGCGCCAGCAGCCAAGAGGTAGCCTACAATGAGCAGTTCTTC. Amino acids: CASSQEVAYNEQFF.

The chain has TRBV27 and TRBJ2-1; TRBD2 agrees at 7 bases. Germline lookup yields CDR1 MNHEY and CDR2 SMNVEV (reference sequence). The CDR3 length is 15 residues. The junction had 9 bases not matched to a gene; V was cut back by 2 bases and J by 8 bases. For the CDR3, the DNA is TGTGCCAGCAGTTTAAATGGACTAGATTCGCATGAGCAGTTCTTC. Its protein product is CASSLNGLDSHEQFF.

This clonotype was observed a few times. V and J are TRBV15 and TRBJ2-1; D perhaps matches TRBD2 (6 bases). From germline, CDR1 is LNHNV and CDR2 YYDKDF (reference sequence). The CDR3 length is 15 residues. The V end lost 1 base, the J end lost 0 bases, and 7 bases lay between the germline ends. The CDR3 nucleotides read TGTGCCACCAGCAGAGCCGGGAGCTCCTACAATGAGCAGTTCTTC. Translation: CATSRAGSSYNEQFF.

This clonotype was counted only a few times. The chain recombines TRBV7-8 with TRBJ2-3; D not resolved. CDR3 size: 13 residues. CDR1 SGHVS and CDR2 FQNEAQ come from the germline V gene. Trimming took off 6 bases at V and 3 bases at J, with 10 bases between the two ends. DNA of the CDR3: TGTGCCAGCAGTTGGCCAAGAACAGATACGCAGTATTTT. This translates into CASSWPRTDTQYF.

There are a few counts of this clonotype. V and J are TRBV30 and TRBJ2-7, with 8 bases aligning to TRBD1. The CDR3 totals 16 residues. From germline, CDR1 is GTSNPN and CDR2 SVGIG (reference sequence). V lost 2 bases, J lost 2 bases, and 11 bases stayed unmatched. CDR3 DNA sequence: TGTGCCTGGAGTCCCTCCCGGACAGGGCAAACCTACGAGCAGTACTTC. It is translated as CAWSPSRTGQTYEQYF. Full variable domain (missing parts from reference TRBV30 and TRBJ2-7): SQTIHQWPATLVQPVGSPLSLECTVEGTSNPNLYWYRQAAGRGLQLLFYSVGIGQISSEVPQNLSASRPQDRQFILSSKKLLLSDSGFYLCAWSPSRTGQTYEQYFGPGTRLTVT.

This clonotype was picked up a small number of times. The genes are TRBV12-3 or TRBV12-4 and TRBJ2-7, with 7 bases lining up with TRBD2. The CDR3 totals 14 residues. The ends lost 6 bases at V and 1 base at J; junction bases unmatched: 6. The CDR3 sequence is CASRVSSGSYEQYF. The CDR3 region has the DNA TGTGCCAGCAGAGTCTCTAGCGGTTCCTACGAGCAGTACTTC.

The CDR3 DNA follows: TGTGCCAGCAGTTTCCACGAGGACAGGATTTATGGCTACACCTTC. This codes for CASSFHEDRIYGYTF. The V gene is TRBV12-3 or TRBV12-4, the J gene TRBJ1-2; the match to TRBD1 covers 7 bases. The CDR3 has 15 residues. After removal of 3 bases from V and 5 bases from J, the junction contained 9 bases not matched to a gene.

This CDR3 is CASSHTGQGRLEQYF. CDR3 nucleotides: TGCGCCAGCAGCCACACGGGACAGGGACGACTCGAGCAGTACTTC. The chain has TRBV4-3 and TRBJ2-7; TRBD1 matches 9 bases. This CDR3 is built from 15 residues. The germline CDR1 and CDR2 sequences are LGHNA and YSLEER. Trimming at V came to 3 bases and at J to 6 bases, leaving 9 bases not matched to a gene.

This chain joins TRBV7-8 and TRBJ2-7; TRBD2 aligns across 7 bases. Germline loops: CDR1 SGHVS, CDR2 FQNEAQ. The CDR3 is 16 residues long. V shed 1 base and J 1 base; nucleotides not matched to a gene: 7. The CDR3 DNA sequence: TGTGCCAGCAGCTTAGGGGGAGGGTACGGGTCCTACGAGCAGTACTTC. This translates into CASSLGGGYGSYEQYF.

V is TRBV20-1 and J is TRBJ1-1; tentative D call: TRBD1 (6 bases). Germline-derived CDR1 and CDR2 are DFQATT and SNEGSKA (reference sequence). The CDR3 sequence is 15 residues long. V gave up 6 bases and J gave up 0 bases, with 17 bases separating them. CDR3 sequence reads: CSALSPTGLNTEAFF. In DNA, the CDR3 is TGCAGTGCCCTTTCCCCCACAGGGCTGAACACTGAAGCTTTCTTT.

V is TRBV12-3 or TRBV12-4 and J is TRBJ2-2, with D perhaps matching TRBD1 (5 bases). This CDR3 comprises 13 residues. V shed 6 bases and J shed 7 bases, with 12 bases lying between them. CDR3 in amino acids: CASSQQVRGELFF. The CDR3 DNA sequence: TGTGCCAGCAGCCAACAGGTCCGCGGGGAGCTGTTTTTT.

The CDR3 DNA reads TGTGCCAGCAGCTTAGGTGGTAGCGGGGGGCTACGATCGCAGTATTTT. Translating it yields CASSLGGSGGLRSQYF. The genes are TRBV7-2 and TRBJ2-3; 10 nucleotides line up with TRBD2. Germline-derived CDR1 and CDR2 are SGHTA and FQGNSA. This CDR3 spans 16 amino acids. Trimming at V came to 1 base and at J to 10 bases, leaving 11 bases not matched to a gene.